This T cell receptor (beta chain) was captured in a study of T cells in Graves' hyperthyroidism and ophthalmopathy. V lost 2 bases, J lost 5 bases, and 18 bases lay in between. Germline V gene data show CDR1 as ENHRY and CDR2 as SYGVKD. The length of the CDR3 is 16 residues. This clonotype occurred many times. Its antigen is currently unknown. The study's findings and limits: Ophthalmopathy and stable hyperthyroidism were separated by a 13 V-J model.

Amplification targeted TCR beta CDR3 regions from RNA transcripts. TCR CDR3 underwent first-round RT-PCR with the HTBI primer set. TCRdb redid the calling of the multiplex PCR reads with MiXCR, one entry per CDR3 protein. This table has approximately 720,000 distinct CDR3 sequences, around a sixth appearing once. Blood was sampled at initial diagnosis of hyperthyroidism, prior to onset of any ophthalmopathy symptoms. Source material for PBMCs was more than 9.5 ml fresh peripheral blood. V gene TRBV10-3 combines with J gene TRBJ1-1, with D unresolved. The receptor's source is a woman aged 45-65 years with Graves' hyperthyroidism that later progressed to Graves' ophthalmopathy. The sequencing sample was made of blood. The CDR3 DNA is TGTGCCATCAGTGAGAATTCGGAGGACTTGGGGACTGAAGCTTTCTTT. Its translation is CAISENSEDLGTEAFF.